This is a list of T cell receptor beta chains from one sample in a study of blood T cells in healthy people across ages. TCRdb fed the 5' RACE reads into MiXCR, producing one record per CDR3 protein. The sample lists approximately 490,000 distinct CDR3 sequences; 24% were seen once. The sample was also reused in another study, on T cells of mothers and their children.

Sequences were obtained from blood. Source of these receptors: a boy aged 5-17 years in good health. The CDR3 runs from the conserved cysteine through the conserved F or W. Fields, in order: clone size, J gene, V gene, D gene, CDR3 protein, CDR3 DNA. A D gene is named only where the DNA matches it firmly. Rows may omit the clone size; those that give it use once, few, many or a size class.

NA TRBJ1-2 TRBV29-1 TRBD1 CSATGTGPMGYPF TGCAGCGCGACCGGGACAGGTCCTATGGGCTACCCCTTC
NA TRBJ1-2 TRBV28 NA CASSLCMEGSTNYGYTF TGTGCCAGCAGTTTATGCATGGAGGGCAGTACTAACTATGGCTACACCTTC
few TRBJ1-4 TRBV7-2 TRBD1 CASSTTGVGNNEKLFF TGTGCCAGCAGCACAACAGGGGTAGGGAATAATGAAAAACTGTTTTTT
few TRBJ1-5 TRBV9 NA CASSVSSDSNQPQHF TGTGCTAGCAGCGTATCATCAGACAGCAATCAGCCCCAGCATTTT
NA TRBJ2-2 TRBV7-2 NA CASSSIDATGELFF TGTGCCAGCAGCTCAATTGACGCGACCGGGGAGCTGTTTTTT
NA TRBJ2-1 TRBV20-1 TRBD2 CSAIQTSGGRDEQFF TGCAGTGCCATACAAACTAGCGGGGGGCGAGATGAGCAGTTCTTC
NA TRBJ2-6 TRBV15 NA CATSRVEDVWANVLTF TGTGCCACCAGCAGAGTAGAGGACGTCTGGGCCAACGTCCTGACTTTC
NA TRBJ2-7 TRBV28 NA CASSSTVPPYEQYF TGTGCCAGCAGTTCGACAGTGCCCCCCTACGAGCAGTACTTC
few TRBJ2-5 TRBV20-1 TRBD2 CSATVTASGGLETQYF TGCAGTGCTACAGTTACGGCTAGCGGGGGTTTGGAGACCCAGTACTTC
NA TRBJ2-5 TRBV28 TRBD2 CASGGSGVLETQYF TGTGCCAGCGGCGGCAGCGGGGTGTTGGAGACCCAGTACTTC
few TRBJ1-4 TRBV4-3 NA CASSPETADVATNEKLFF TGCGCCAGCAGCCCCGAGACGGCTGACGTTGCAACTAATGAAAAACTGTTTTTT
few TRBJ2-1 TRBV7-2 TRBD1 CASSLGQGMGEQFF TGCGCCAGCAGCTTAGGACAGGGTATGGGTGAGCAGTTCTTC
NA TRBJ2-1 TRBV7-3 NA CASSLEGTSSYNKQFF TGTGCCAGCAGCTTAGAGGGAACGAGCTCCTACAATAAGCAGTTCTTC
few TRBJ2-1 TRBV28 TRBD1 CTSSPRGLGNPEQFF TGTACCAGCAGTCCTAGGGGGCTCGGGAATCCGGAGCAGTTCTTC
few TRBJ2-1 TRBV7-8 TRBD2 CASSYSGGADNEQFF TGTGCCAGCAGCTACAGCGGGGGGGCTGACAATGAGCAGTTCTTC
many TRBJ2-5 TRBV7-9 NA CASSILGGRSPETQYF TGTGCCAGCAGCATCCTGGGGGGCCGGTCGCCAGAGACCCAGTACTTC
NA TRBJ2-3 TRBV20-1 NA CSAGEGTDTQYF TGCAGTGCAGGGGAGGGCACAGATACGCAGTATTTT
NA TRBJ2-5 TRBV7-9 NA CASSLALFGGPGRETQYF TGTGCCAGCAGCTTAGCGCTCTTCGGCGGGCCTGGTAGGGAGACCCAGTACTTC
few TRBJ2-5 TRBV6-6 NA CASSYVGAGTQYF TGTGCCAGCAGTTACGTGGGAGCCGGGACCCAGTACTTC
many TRBJ2-5 TRBV3-1 NA CASKTLTETQYF TGTGCCAGCAAGACGTTGACCGAGACCCAGTACTTC
few TRBJ2-5 TRBV6-1 NA CASTPGLGAPETQYF TGTGCCAGCACCCCGGGACTTGGGGCTCCAGAGACCCAGTACTTC
NA TRBJ2-7 TRBV20-1 TRBD2 CSASLAGGLGYEQYF TGCAGTGCTAGTCTAGCGGGGGGGTTGGGGTACGAGCAGTACTTC
NA TRBJ2-2 TRBV4-3 TRBD2 CASSQDRLAGGPVSETGELFF TGCGCCAGCAGCCAGGACCGACTAGCGGGGGGGCCTGTATCTGAAACCGGGGAGCTGTTTTTT
NA TRBJ1-1 TRBV9 NA CASSVVEPGRTEAFF TGTGCCAGCAGCGTAGTTGAGCCAGGGAGGACTGAAGCTTTCTTT
few TRBJ2-5 TRBV28 TRBD2 CASSFSRGEQYF TGTGCCAGCAGTTTCTCGCGGGGGGAGCAGTACTTC
NA TRBJ2-1 TRBV7-2 NA CASSLGGRSGNEQFF TGTGCCAGCAGCCTAGGAGGGAGGAGCGGCAATGAGCAGTTCTTC
few TRBJ2-7 TRBV7-2 TRBD2 CASSLEASGLTYEQYF TGTGCCAGCAGCTTAGAGGCTAGCGGGCTAACCTACGAGCAGTACTTC
NA TRBJ2-3 TRBV29-1 NA CSARLTDTQYF TGCAGCGCCCGACTCACAGATACGCAGTATTTT
NA TRBJ2-1 TRBV7-2 TRBD2 CASSRSTSVPYNEQFF TGTGCCAGCAGTCGATCTACTAGCGTCCCCTACAATGAGCAGTTCTTC
NA TRBJ1-4 TRBV4-3 NA CASSQDLLGEKLFF TGCGCCAGCAGCCAAGATCTGCTTGGGGAAAAACTGTTTTTT
few TRBJ2-7 TRBV7-2 NA CASSARTQQYF TGTGCCAGCAGCGCGAGGACTCAGCAGTACTTC
NA TRBJ1-5 TRBV12-3/TRBV12-4 TRBD1 CASSSQGGRSNQPQHF TGTGCCAGCAGTTCTCAGGGGGGCCGTAGCAATCAGCCCCAGCATTTT
few TRBJ1-4 TRBV4-1 NA CASRAVGANEKLFF TGCGCCAGCAGAGCTGTGGGGGCTAATGAAAAACTGTTTTTT
few TRBJ2-7 TRBV19 NA CASSISRGLLYEQYF TGTGCCAGTAGTATAAGCCGGGGACTCCTCTACGAGCAGTACTTC
NA TRBJ2-7 TRBV7-8 TRBD1 CASSLTLDRAPYEQYF TGTGCCAGCAGCCTAACACTCGACAGGGCCCCATACGAGCAGTACTTC
NA TRBJ1-5 TRBV18 NA CASSPVSASINNQPQHF TGTGCCAGCTCACCCGTTTCGGCCTCCATTAACAATCAGCCCCAGCATTTT
few TRBJ1-3 TRBV6-5 NA CASWGGISGNTIYF TGTGCCAGTTGGGGGGGGATCTCTGGAAACACCATATATTTT
NA TRBJ1-2 TRBV4-1 TRBD1 CASSHRQTGQNIYGYTF TGCGCCAGCAGCCACAGGCAAACGGGACAGAATATCTATGGCTACACCTTC
NA TRBJ2-5 TRBV25-1 NA CASSDTTVNQETQYF TGTGCCAGCAGTGACACAACAGTCAACCAAGAGACCCAGTACTTC
NA TRBJ2-7 TRBV28 NA CASSLRSLEQYF TGTGCCAGCAGTTTGAGGAGCCTCGAGCAGTACTTC
few TRBJ2-7 TRBV21-1 NA CASTTPQAGQGRGEQYF TGTGCCAGCACCACACCCCAAGCGGGACAGGGAAGAGGCGAGCAGTACTTC
NA TRBJ2-3 TRBV7-8 NA CASSLGRLNTDTQYF TGTGCCAGCAGCTTAGGGAGGCTAAACACAGATACGCAGTATTTT
few TRBJ2-7 TRBV12-3/TRBV12-4 NA CASSSWDGRYEQYF TGTGCCAGCAGTTCCTGGGACGGCAGATACGAGCAGTACTTC
NA TRBJ2-2 TRBV6-5 TRBD1 CASRGQAETGELFF TGTGCCAGCAGGGGACAGGCAGAAACCGGGGAGCTGTTTTTT
NA TRBJ1-3 TRBV27 NA CASSRTGLHSGNTIYF TGTGCCAGCAGTCGCACAGGCCTACACTCTGGAAACACCATATATTTT